Following are 10 T cell receptor beta chains from one sample sequenced in a study of OX40 agonist ivuxolimab in advanced cancers. Clones were read by immunoSEQ multiplex PCR, and TCRdb kept only the in-frame ones, dropping some. The sample yields 50,000 to 65,000 clones, 80% to 90% seen once. Sequenced here: CD4+ or CD8+ T cells sorted from blood, sampled in a trial of the OX40 agonist ivuxolimab. Every receptor here comes from an adult with an advanced solid tumor such as melanoma, head and neck, liver or kidney cancer.

This rearrangement joins TRBV19 to TRBJ1-1; 10 bases map to TRBD1. Trimming took 7 bases from V and 5 from J; bases not matched to a gene: 13. CDR3 size: 16 residues. CDR1 and CDR2 (germline): LNHDA, SQIVND (reference sequence). The CDR3 nucleotides read TGTGCCAGTACCAGGGACAGGGGCCCGACGGGGACTGAAGCTTTCTTT. It translates to CASTRDRGPTGTEAFF.

The gene calls are TRBV10-2 and TRBJ2-5; the D gene is possibly TRBD2 (6 bases). V was trimmed by 7 bases and J by 1 base, leaving 10 bases between them. The V gene's germline CDR1 is WSHSY and CDR2 SAAADI. The CDR3 sequence is 13 residues long. DNA for the CDR3: TGCGCCAGCAATGTGGGGGGCCAAGAGACCCAGTACTTC. Amino acids: CASNVGGQETQYF.

Turning to this clone: Other nucleotide sequences from this sample produce the same CDR3. V is TRBV6-6 and J is TRBJ1-1; maybe TRBD1 (5 bases). Germline CDR1 reads MNHNY; CDR2 reads SVGAGI (reference sequence). Trimming pared 0 bases from V and 2 bases from J, leaving 7 bases between. The length of the CDR3 is 14 residues. The CDR3 sequence: CASSYSGLNTEAFF. CDR3 nucleotide sequence: TGTGCCAGCAGTTACTCGGGACTCAACACTGAAGCTTTCTTT.

The sample holds one count of this clone. The J gene is TRBJ2-5, the V gene TRBV7-2; tentatively, D is TRBD1 (6 bases). Per germline, CDR1 SGHTA and CDR2 FQGNSA. Between the trimmed V and J ends, which lost 1 base and 5 bases, there was a span of 17 bases. CDR3 length: 16 amino acids. In nucleotides, the CDR3 is TGTGCCAGCAGCTTAGGGTTGGGCAGTAGGGGGGAGACCCAGTACTTC. Protein: CASSLGLGSRGETQYF.

The rearrangement joins TRBV15 to TRBJ1-2, with a possible D match to TRBD1 (5 bases). In germline, CDR1 is LNHNV, CDR2 YYDKDF (reference sequence). V lost 2 bases, J lost 6 bases, and 13 bases lay in between. The CDR3 has 14 amino acids. CDR3 in DNA: TGTGCCACCAGCAGAAAGTCGACAGAGAATGGCTACACCTTC. It is translated as CATSRKSTENGYTF.

This sequence joins TRBV5-6 and TRBJ2-6; tentatively, D is TRBD2 (5 bases). This CDR3 contains 18 residues. The germline V gene has CDR1 SGHDT and CDR2 YYEEEE. The ends were cut back, 0 bases at V and 0 bases at J, with 13 bases in the middle. Here the CDR3 reads CASSLAFSDSSGANVLTF. The DNA of the CDR3 is TGTGCCAGCAGCTTGGCCTTTAGCGATAGCTCTGGGGCCAACGTCCTGACTTTC.

V and J are TRBV6-5 and TRBJ1-1; 9 bases align to TRBD1. Germline assignment: CDR1 MNHEY and CDR2 SVGAGI. Losses at the gene ends were 5 bases for V and 5 bases for J; bases not matched to a gene: 9. CDR3 length: 15 residues. The CDR3: CASSPDRGAGTEAFF. CDR3 in DNA: TGTGCCAGCAGTCCGGACAGGGGTGCAGGTACTGAAGCTTTCTTT.

The chain combines TRBV5-1 with TRBJ2-1, with 8 bases lining up with TRBD2. The CDR3 totals 16 residues. V dropped 0 bases and J dropped 8; count of bases not matched to a gene: 10. Looked up from germline, CDR1 is SGHRS and CDR2 is YFSETQ. Written as DNA, the CDR3 is TGCGCCAGCAGCTTGGCGGGGGGGCCAGGTGGGGATGAGCAGTTCTTC. Translating gives CASSLAGGPGGDEQFF.

The V call is TRBV15, the J call TRBJ2-1; 7 nucleotides line up with TRBD2. This CDR3 contains 15 residues. Germline V CDR1 and CDR2: LNHNV, YYDKDF (reference sequence). V lost 1 base to trimming and J lost 8 bases; unmatched junction nucleotides: 8. The CDR3 is CATSRGGGSDDEQFF. Written as DNA, the CDR3 is TGTGCCACCAGCAGAGGTGGCGGGAGTGACGATGAGCAGTTCTTC.

V gene TRBV5-6 combines with J gene TRBJ2-4; possible D gene TRBD1, 6 bases. Trimming removed 4 bases at V and 0 bases at J, with 14 bases between. Germline V gene sequence: CDR1 SGHDT, CDR2 YYEEEE. The CDR3 runs to 16 residues. CDR3 sequence reads: CASSHFGQLAKNIQYF. The CDR3 nucleotides are TGTGCCAGCAGCCATTTCGGACAGTTAGCCAAAAACATTCAGTACTTC.